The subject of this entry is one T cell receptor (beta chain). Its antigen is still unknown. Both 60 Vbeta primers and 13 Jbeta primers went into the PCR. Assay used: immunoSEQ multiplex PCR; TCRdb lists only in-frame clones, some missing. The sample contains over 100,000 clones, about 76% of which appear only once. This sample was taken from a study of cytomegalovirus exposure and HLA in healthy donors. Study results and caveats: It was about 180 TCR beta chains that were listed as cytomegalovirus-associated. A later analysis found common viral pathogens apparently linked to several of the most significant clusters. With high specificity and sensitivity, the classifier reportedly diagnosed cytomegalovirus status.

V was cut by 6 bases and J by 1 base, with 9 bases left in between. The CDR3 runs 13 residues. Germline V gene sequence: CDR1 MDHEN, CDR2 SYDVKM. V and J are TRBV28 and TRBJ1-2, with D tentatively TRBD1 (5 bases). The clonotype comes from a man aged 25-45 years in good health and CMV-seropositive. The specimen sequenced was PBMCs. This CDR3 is CASRDGGNYGYTF. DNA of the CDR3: TGTGCCAGCAGGGACGGGGGTAACTATGGCTACACCTTC.